This is a list of T cell receptor beta chains from one sample in a study of blood T cell repertoires in COVID-19. The data were produced by immunoSEQ multiplex PCR, yet TCRdb's version contains in-frame clones alone and is incomplete. The table shows about 46,000 clones, with about 87% occurring only once. Sequences were obtained from peripheral blood. These TCRs come from a human donor in a cohort sampled during active COVID-19. The CDR3 runs from the conserved cysteine through the conserved F or W. A D gene is named only where the DNA matches it firmly. The size entry is marked missing in some rows and otherwise reads once, few, many or a size class.

d_call | clone_size | j_call | cdr3_length | v_call | cdr3_nt | cdr3_aa
- | - | TRBJ1-1 | 13 | TRBV11-2 | TGTGCCAGCAGCGGGGGGATGAACACTGAAGCTTTCTTT | CASSGGMNTEAFF
- | medium-sized | TRBJ2-7 | 12 | TRBV30 | TGTGCCTGGAGCGGGGAACAGGGCGAGCAGTACTTC | CAWSGEQGEQYF
TRBD2 | - | TRBJ2-1 | 16 | TRBV6-5 | TGTGCCAGCAGTTACTCGGAAGCGGGGGGGTTGGGGGAGCAGTTCTTC | CASSYSEAGGLGEQFF
TRBD2 | - | TRBJ2-3 | 13 | TRBV28 | TGTGCCAGCAGGAGCGGACTAGCGGATACGCAGTATTTT | CASRSGLADTQYF
- | - | TRBJ1-4 | 15 | TRBV7-9 | TGTGCCAGCAGCCCACCCAGAGCCGACGGGGAAAAACTGTTTTTT | CASSPPRADGEKLFF
TRBD1 | - | TRBJ2-7 | 14 | TRBV28 | TGTGCCAGCAGTTTACCGGGACAGGGACGGGAGCAGTACTTC | CASSLPGQGREQYF
- | - | TRBJ2-1 | 11 | TRBV27 | TGTGCCAGCACCCAAGGGGATGAGCAGTTCTTC | CASTQGDEQFF
- | - | TRBJ2-7 | 13 | TRBV5-1 | TGCGCCAGCAGCTTGGAACTTCGCTACGAGCAGTACTTC | CASSLELRYEQYF
- | - | TRBJ2-7 | 15 | TRBV7-9 | TGTGCCAGCAGCCGCCCCCACCTGCAGGGTGGCGAGCAGTACTTC | CASSRPHLQGGEQYF
TRBD1 | - | TRBJ2-7 | 15 | TRBV7-3 | TGTGCCAGCAGCGTAGTTCCGACAGGGACCCACGAGCAGTACTTC | CASSVVPTGTHEQYF
- | - | TRBJ2-3 | 14 | TRBV9 | TGTGCCAGCAGCGCCGGTTGGGCCGAAGATACGCAGTATTTT | CASSAGWAEDTQYF
TRBD2 | - | TRBJ2-5 | 16 | TRBV13 | TGTGCCAGCAGCTTAAAAACTAGCGCCCAGCGGGAGACCCAGTACTTC | CASSLKTSAQRETQYF
TRBD1 | few | TRBJ1-5 | 13 | TRBV12-3/TRBV12-4 | TGTGCCAGCAGTATGACAGGGGATCAGCCCCAGCATTTT | CASSMTGDQPQHF
TRBD2 | - | TRBJ2-5 | 15 | TRBV5-1 | TGCGCCAACCTAGCGGGAGGCGGTTACCGAGAGACCCAGTACTTC | CANLAGGGYRETQYF
- | - | TRBJ1-1 | 15 | TRBV28 | TGTGCCAGCAGTCCTTTCACACCCCCGGGCACTGAAGCTTTCTTT | CASSPFTPPGTEAFF
TRBD2 | - | TRBJ2-5 | 19 | TRBV5-1 | TGCGCCAGCAGCTCGGGACTAGCGGGGGGACGTACGGTACAAGAGACCCAGTACTTC | CASSSGLAGGRTVQETQYF
TRBD2 | - | TRBJ2-3 | 16 | TRBV10-3 | TGTGCCATCAGTAGGGGACTAGCGGAAGGGACAGATACGCAGTATTTT | CAISRGLAEGTDTQYF
TRBD1 | - | TRBJ1-4 | 13 | TRBV7-6 | TGTGCCAGCAGACCCATGGGACAGGAAAAACTGTTTTTT | CASRPMGQEKLFF
- | - | TRBJ2-5 | 13 | TRBV2 | TGTGCCAGCCGCGGTGGGGCATCGCAGACCCAGTACTTC | CASRGGASQTQYF
- | - | TRBJ2-7 | 12 | TRBV7-2 | TGTGCCAGCAGCTTCGCTTCGGGCGAGCAGTACTTC | CASSFASGEQYF
- | - | TRBJ1-1 | 13 | TRBV28 | TGTGCCAGCAGTTTACAGGGCGACACTGAAGCTTTCTTT | CASSLQGDTEAFF
TRBD2 | - | TRBJ2-5 | 18 | TRBV10-3 | TGTGCCATCAGTGATTTCGGGACTAGCGGGAGGGACCAAGAGACCCAGTACTTC | CAISDFGTSGRDQETQYF
- | - | TRBJ2-1 | 14 | TRBV19 | TGTGCCAGTAGTATTCTTGCAGGGTTCAATGAGCAGTTCTTC | CASSILAGFNEQFF
TRBD1 | - | TRBJ1-5 | 15 | TRBV6-5 | TGTGCCAGCAGGGGGGACAGGGGATTCAATCAGCCCCAGCATTTT | CASRGDRGFNQPQHF
- | - | TRBJ1-5 | 16 | TRBV19 | TGTGCCAGTAGCACCACGGGGAGGGGGAACAATCAGCCCCAGCATTTT | CASSTTGRGNNQPQHF
- | - | TRBJ2-3 | 15 | TRBV10-3 | TGTGCCATCAGTGAGTCGGGGGGAAGCACAGATACGCAGTATTTT | CAISESGGSTDTQYF
- | - | TRBJ2-3 | 12 | TRBV6-6 | TGTGCCAGCAGCGACAGTACAGATACGCAGTATTTT | CASSDSTDTQYF
TRBD2 | - | TRBJ2-5 | 15 | TRBV6-6 | TGTGCCAGCAGCCAGACTAGCGGGGGCCAAGAGACCCAGTACTTC | CASSQTSGGQETQYF
TRBD1 | once | TRBJ2-7 | 14 | TRBV6-6 | TGTGCCAGCGGAGGACAGGCGATATCCTACGAGCAGTACTTC | CASGGQAISYEQYF
- | - | TRBJ2-2 | 13 | TRBV9 | TGTGCCAGCAGCGTACAAGGCGGCAGGGAGCTGTTTTTT | CASSVQGGRELFF
- | - | TRBJ2-3 | 13 | TRBV30 | TGTGCCTGGAGTGAACTGAGCACAGATACGCAGTATTTT | CAWSELSTDTQYF
- | - | TRBJ2-7 | 14 | TRBV4-2 | TGTGCCAGCAGCCAAGTGACTCCCAGCTACGAGCAGTACTTC | CASSQVTPSYEQYF
TRBD2 | - | TRBJ2-7 | 14 | TRBV27 | TGTGCCAGCAGCTCTGGCGGGGGGAAAAACGAGCAGTACTTC | CASSSGGGKNEQYF
TRBD1 | - | TRBJ2-7 | 15 | TRBV5-1 | TGCGCCAGCAGCTTGGACAGGGGGTCTACCTACGAGCAGTACTTC | CASSLDRGSTYEQYF
TRBD1 | - | TRBJ1-1 | 15 | TRBV3-1/TRBV3-2 | TGTGCCAGCAGCCAAGCGACCCTCAGGACAGGGGAAGCTTTCTTT | CASSQATLRTGEAFF
- | - | TRBJ1-6 | 14 | TRBV28 | TGTGCCAGCAGTCGGACTACCTCAAATTCACCCCTCCACTTT | CASSRTTSNSPLHF
TRBD1 | - | TRBJ1-4 | 15 | TRBV3-1/TRBV3-2 | TGTGCCAGCAGCCGGGACAGGGGCGGAAATGAAAAACTGTTTTTT | CASSRDRGGNEKLFF
TRBD2 | - | TRBJ2-3 | 15 | TRBV4-2 | TGTGCCAGCAGCTACCCAGCGGGGGGGCTAGATACGCAGTATTTT | CASSYPAGGLDTQYF
- | - | TRBJ1-4 | 16 | TRBV6-1 | TGTGCCAGCAGTGAATTTTGGACAAGGGGGAATGAAAAACTGTTTTTT | CASSEFWTRGNEKLFF
TRBD1 | once | TRBJ2-7 | 13 | TRBV27 | TGTGCCAGCATTAACAGGGGAGTCTACGAGCAGTACTTC | CASINRGVYEQYF
TRBD1 | - | TRBJ1-5 | 16 | TRBV24-1 | TGTGCCACCAGTGATGGAAAACAGGGGAGCAATCAGCCCCAGCATTTT | CATSDGKQGSNQPQHF
- | - | TRBJ2-7 | 15 | TRBV25-1 | TGTGCCAGCAGTGGATTGACCGGACTTACCTACGAGCAGTACTTC | CASSGLTGLTYEQYF
TRBD2 | - | TRBJ2-2 | 16 | TRBV3-1/TRBV3-2 | TGTGCCAGCAGCCAAGGCGGTAGCGGGACCACCGGGGAGCTGTTTTTT | CASSQGGSGTTGELFF
TRBD2 | - | TRBJ2-1 | 16 | TRBV7-6 | TGTGCCAGCAGCTTAGTAGCGGGGGCCTCCTACAATGAGCAGTTCTTC | CASSLVAGASYNEQFF
- | - | TRBJ2-7 | 15 | TRBV5-5 | TGTGCCAGCAGCGGAACAGGGTCTAGCTCCTACGAGCAGTACTTC | CASSGTGSSSYEQYF
- | - | TRBJ2-7 | 15 | TRBV7-2 | TGTGCCAGCAGCTTAGGGGGCGGGAACTCCTACGAGCAGTACTTC | CASSLGGGNSYEQYF
TRBD2 | - | TRBJ2-1 | 19 | TRBV13 | TGTGCCAGCAGTCAAACCGGGACTAGCTTTTGGTCTTTGGGCGATGAGCAGTTCTTC | CASSQTGTSFWSLGDEQFF
- | - | TRBJ2-3 | 14 | TRBV7-2 | TGTGCCAGCAGCTTTAGCGGAACGTCGGATACGCAGTATTTT | CASSFSGTSDTQYF
TRBD1 | - | TRBJ2-2 | 14 | TRBV19 | TGTGCCAGTAGAGGGACAGGGGTTGCCGGGGAGCTGTTTTTT | CASRGTGVAGELFF
- | - | TRBJ2-7 | 12 | TRBV6-6 | TGTGCCAGCCAGGACAGCCCTTACGAGCAGTACTTC | CASQDSPYEQYF
TRBD1 | once | TRBJ1-1 | 17 | TRBV28 | TGTGCCAGCAGTCCCGTAGGACAGGGGACTATGAACACTGAAGCTTTCTTT | CASSPVGQGTMNTEAFF